This TCR beta chain was identified in a study of cytotoxic CD8 clonotypes in ibrutinib-treated CLL. Across the study: Response samples were taken after a median around eleven months of treatment, range 6 to 36. Study-wide points: With treatment, public clonotypes, which were uncommon, either contracted or remained stable.

The table came from immunoSEQ multiplex PCR; TCRdb's copy has only in-frame clones and leaves some out. In the table there are approximately 320,000 clones, over 55% of which are singletons. V lost 3 bases and J lost 5, with 5 bases in between. The CDR3 has 11 amino acids. Germline-derived CDR1 and CDR2 are SGHNT and YYREEE (reference sequence). About this clone: Its antigen remains unidentified.

This clonotype originated in a human donor with chronic lymphocytic leukemia. J is TRBJ2-5 and V is TRBV5-4; no firm D call. This material consisted of PBMCs, taken after 36 months of ibrutinib treatment. In nucleotides, the CDR3 is TGTGCCAGCAGCTCCTCTGAGACCCAGTACTTC. Its protein is CASSSSETQYF.